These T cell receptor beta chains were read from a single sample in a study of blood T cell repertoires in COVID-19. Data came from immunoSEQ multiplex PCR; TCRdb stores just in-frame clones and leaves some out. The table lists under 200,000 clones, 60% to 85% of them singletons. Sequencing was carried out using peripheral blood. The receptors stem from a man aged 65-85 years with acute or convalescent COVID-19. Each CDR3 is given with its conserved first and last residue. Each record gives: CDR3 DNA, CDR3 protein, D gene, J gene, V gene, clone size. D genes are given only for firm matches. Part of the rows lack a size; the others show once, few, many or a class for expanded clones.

TGCAGTGCTAGTAGCCTAGCGGGAGGCGGAGATACGCAGTATTTT | CSASSLAGGGDTQYF | TRBD2 | TRBJ2-3 | TRBV20-1 | NA
TGCGCCAGCAGTCCCGGGTTAAGCGGGATAGAAGAGACCCAGTACTTC | CASSPGLSGIEETQYF | TRBD2 | TRBJ2-5 | TRBV4-1 | NA
TGTGCCAGCAGCCTAGTAGGGACAGGTGCCTACGAGCAGTACTTC | CASSLVGTGAYEQYF | TRBD1 | TRBJ2-7 | TRBV7-9 | NA
TGTGCCAGCAGCCAAGCCACAGCCTACGAGCAGTACTTC | CASSQATAYEQYF | NA | TRBJ2-7 | TRBV3-1/TRBV3-2 | NA
TGTGCCAGCAGTTTGTCCGGGACAGGGGGTGGCTACACCTTC | CASSLSGTGGGYTF | TRBD1 | TRBJ1-2 | TRBV28 | few
TGTGCCAGCAGTTTATCTGGGACATTCGACGAGCAGTACTTC | CASSLSGTFDEQYF | NA | TRBJ2-7 | TRBV27 | few
TGTGCCGGAGACAGCCCAAATCAGCCCCAGCATTTT | CAGDSPNQPQHF | NA | TRBJ1-5 | TRBV19 | few
TGTGCCAGCAGACCCCGCAGGGTTCCTCAGCCCCAGCATTTT | CASRPRRVPQPQHF | NA | TRBJ1-5 | TRBV6-5 | NA
TGTGCCAGCAGCCTAGGGACTTACGAGCAGTACTTC | CASSLGTYEQYF | NA | TRBJ2-7 | TRBV11-2 | NA
TGTGCCAGTAGCCGGGACAGCGCCAGAGAAGCTTTCTTT | CASSRDSAREAFF | TRBD1 | TRBJ1-1 | TRBV19 | once
TGTGCCAGCAGCCAGGACACCCAAGAGACCCAGTACTTC | CASSQDTQETQYF | NA | TRBJ2-5 | TRBV21-1 | NA
TGTGTCAGAAGCCGTACGGACAGGGGGAATGGTGAAAAACTGTTTTTT | CVRSRTDRGNGEKLFF | NA | TRBJ1-4 | TRBV7-5 | few
TGTGCCACCAGCAGGGCCGGCGGACAGGGAGGCTATGGCTACACCTTC | CATSRAGGQGGYGYTF | TRBD1 | TRBJ1-2 | TRBV15 | few
TGTGCCAGCAGAGCGACAGGGGCCTACGAGCAGTACTTC | CASRATGAYEQYF | TRBD1 | TRBJ2-7 | TRBV5-4 | NA
TGCAGTGCTAGTACGCAGGGGGCTAACTATGGCTACACCTTC | CSASTQGANYGYTF | TRBD1 | TRBJ1-2 | TRBV20-1 | NA
TGCGCCAGCAGCCAAGATGGGACAGGGTTCGGGGAGCTGTTTTTT | CASSQDGTGFGELFF | TRBD1 | TRBJ2-2 | TRBV4-1 | NA
TGTGCCAGCAGCTTGGGGGTACGGGGTAGCACAGATACGCAGTATTTT | CASSLGVRGSTDTQYF | NA | TRBJ2-3 | TRBV5-6 | NA
TGTGCCAGCAGCCAAGACTCCCACGAGCAGTACTTC | CASSQDSHEQYF | NA | TRBJ2-7 | TRBV14 | NA
TGTGCCAGCAGCTCTGGGGACAGACCAAATGAAAAACTGTTTTTT | CASSSGDRPNEKLFF | TRBD1 | TRBJ1-4 | TRBV11-2 | NA
TGTGCCAGCAGCTTGGGCGGACAGGGGTCCTATGGCTACACCTTC | CASSLGGQGSYGYTF | TRBD1 | TRBJ1-2 | TRBV5-4 | NA
TGTGCCAGCTCATCTATTGACGAGCAGTACTTC | CASSSIDEQYF | NA | TRBJ2-7 | TRBV18 | once